Shown below are 25 T cell receptor beta chains from a single sample sequenced in a study of early T cells in non-severe SARS-CoV-2 infection. MiXCR, applied by TCRdb to the 5' RACE reads, yields one record per CDR3 protein. The table lists approximately 83,000 distinct CDR3 sequences, 14% to 15% of them singletons. The sample taken for sequencing was whole blood. These receptors all come from an adult who was a healthcare worker with PCR-confirmed SARS-CoV-2 infection or an uninfected control (not recorded which).

In this sample, this clonotype turned up many times. The CDR3 spells CASRSGWNEQFF. The CDR3 coding sequence is TGTGCCAGCAGATCAGGCTGGAATGAGCAGTTCTTC. The chain has TRBV28 and TRBJ2-1, with D uncertain. The CDR3 runs 12 residues. V was pared by 6 bases and J by 7 bases, with 10 bases between. Germline V gives CDR1 MDHEN, CDR2 SYDVKM.

The table lists this clonotype with many counts. This chain uses TRBV14 with TRBJ2-2; D is undetermined. The CDR3 has 15 amino acids. From germline, CDR1 is SGHDN and CDR2 FVKESK. The V gene lost 1 base and the J gene lost 2 bases, with 8 bases spanning the gap. This CDR3 reads CASSQVYGNTGELFF. The DNA for the CDR3 is TGTGCCAGCAGCCAAGTTTACGGAAACACCGGGGAGCTGTTTTTT.

This clonotype was counted between two and nine times. The V and J genes are TRBV7-9 and TRBJ2-1; D is perhaps TRBD1 (5 bases). CDR1 is SEHNR, CDR2 FQNEAQ, per germline (reference sequence). Between the trimmed V and J ends, which lost 7 bases and 0 bases, there was a span of 13 bases. CDR3 size: 15 residues. CDR3 in DNA: TGTGCCAGCAACTTTCGGACACCCTCCTACAATGAGCAGTTCTTC. Protein: CASNFRTPSYNEQFF.

This clonotype was seen a few times. This CDR3 reads CASSYEYEQYF. CDR3 nucleotide sequence: TGTGCCAGCAGTTACGAGTACGAGCAGTACTTC. This chain uses TRBV6-6 with TRBJ2-7; D not certain. Trimming removed 2 bases at V and 4 bases at J, with 3 bases between. The CDR3 is 11 residues long. From germline, CDR1 is MNHNY and CDR2 SVGAGI (reference sequence).

The J gene is TRBJ1-1, the V gene TRBV7-2; D remains unclear. Trimming left V 1 base short and J 4 bases short, with 7 bases between. The germline gives CDR1 SGHTA, CDR2 FQGNSA. The CDR3 sequence is 13 residues long. CDR3 coding DNA: TGTGCCAGCAGCTTAGTTCCCATCACTGAAGCTTTCTTT. It translates to CASSLVPITEAFF.

The rearrangement uses TRBV9 and TRBJ2-2; TRBD1 aligns across 8 bases. Germline loops: CDR1 SGDLS, CDR2 YYNGEE. The CDR3 has 15 amino acids. Trimming removed 0 bases from V and 8 bases from J; junction bases left unmatched: 6. CDR3 sequence: CASSVGGTGAGELFF. In DNA, the CDR3 is TGTGCCAGCAGCGTAGGTGGGACAGGTGCTGGGGAGCTGTTTTTT.

The table lists this clonotype with a few counts. The CDR3: CSAPASGSTDTQYF. CDR3 nucleotide sequence: TGCAGTGCACCAGCTAGCGGTAGCACAGATACGCAGTATTTT. The chain uses TRBV20-1 and TRBJ2-3; 7 bases map to TRBD2. The V segment lost 6 bases and the J segment 0 bases; nucleotides outside the gene matches: 6. This CDR3 has 14 residues. Per germline, CDR1 DFQATT and CDR2 SNEGSKA (reference sequence).

This clonotype occurred many times. The chain couples TRBV20-1 to TRBJ2-7; the D gene is possibly TRBD1 (6 bases). Trimming removed 2 bases from V and 2 bases from J, with 7 bases in between. This CDR3 is built from 12 residues. Germline V gives CDR1 DFQATT, CDR2 SNEGSKA (reference sequence). The CDR3 DNA reads TGCAGTGCTAGAACAGGGCCCTACGAGCAGTACTTC. It is translated as CSARTGPYEQYF.

This clonotype was counted a few times. The chain links TRBV7-3 to TRBJ2-5; D is unclear. CDR1 is SGHTA, CDR2 FQGTGA, per germline. CDR3 length: 14 residues. Trimming cost V 1 base and J 0 bases, with 6 bases left between them. The CDR3 reads CASSLMGDQETQYF. CDR3 nucleotide sequence: TGTGCCAGCAGCTTAATGGGCGACCAAGAGACCCAGTACTTC.

The chain recombines TRBV5-1 with TRBJ2-3; D gene uncertain. V lost 2 bases and J 2 bases, leaving 9 bases between the germline ends. Germline CDR1 reads SGHRS; CDR2 reads YFSETQ. CDR3 length: 14 amino acids. As DNA, the CDR3 is TGCGCCAGCAGCTTTGGCCAGCACACAGATACGCAGTATTTT. Its protein product is CASSFGQHTDTQYF.

The table lists this clonotype with many counts. The rearrangement uses TRBV14 and TRBJ2-4; D not resolved. Germline-derived CDR1 and CDR2 are SGHDN and FVKESK. The ends were cut back, 0 bases at V and 15 bases at J, with 15 bases in the middle. The CDR3 sequence is 13 residues long. CDR3 sequence: CASSQDSLAVRYF. Here the CDR3 DNA reads TGTGCCAGCAGCCAAGATTCGTTAGCAGTTCGGTACTTC.

This clonotype was seen only a few times. J is TRBJ2-2 and V is TRBV7-2; unclear D gene. This CDR3 is built from 14 residues. V was trimmed by 3 bases and J by 3 bases, leaving 8 bases between them. Per the germline V gene, CDR1 is SGHTA and CDR2 is FQGNSA. CDR3 DNA sequence: TGTGCCAGCAGCTTGAGTACGGACACCGGGGAGCTGTTTTTT. Translation gives CASSLSTDTGELFF.

The J gene is TRBJ1-1, the V gene TRBV6-6, with D unresolved. V was trimmed by 5 bases and J by 2 bases, leaving 9 bases between them. Germline assignment: CDR1 MNHNY and CDR2 SVGAGI (reference sequence). The CDR3 runs to 13 residues. The CDR3 region has the DNA TGTGCCAGCAGTCCCCGGGTCAACACTGAAGCTTTCTTT. Its translation is CASSPRVNTEAFF.

There are many counts of this clonotype. The chain has TRBV11-2 and TRBJ1-1; TRBD1 aligns across 7 bases. Trimming at V came to 3 bases and at J to 1 base, leaving 5 bases not matched to a gene. CDR1 SGHAT and CDR2 FQNNGV come from the germline V gene. The CDR3 runs 15 residues. The CDR3 loop reads CASSFTRDRNTEAFF. CDR3 nucleotide sequence: TGTGCCAGCAGCTTCACCCGGGACAGGAACACTGAAGCTTTCTTT.

This clonotype has only a few counts. The gene calls are TRBV20-1 and TRBJ1-1, with a tentative D call TRBD1 (6 bases). CDR3 length: 14 amino acids. With 3 bases removed from V and 4 bases from J, the gap between germline ends came to 15 bases. The germline V gene encodes CDR1 DFQATT and CDR2 SNEGSKA (reference sequence). CDR3 residues: CSASHRGAGTEAFF. The CDR3 DNA is TGCAGTGCTAGTCATCGGGGGGCAGGCACTGAAGCTTTCTTT.

The chain recombines TRBV7-7 with TRBJ2-2; 12 nucleotides line up with TRBD1. The CDR3 runs to 17 residues. V shed 4 bases and J 9 bases; nucleotides not matched to a gene: 12. CDR1 and CDR2 (germline): SSHAT, FNYEAQ (reference sequence). The CDR3 protein is CASSSGTGGFRTRELFF. In DNA, the CDR3 is TGTGCCAGCAGCTCCGGGACAGGGGGCTTCAGAACCAGGGAGCTGTTTTTT. Together with reference TRBV7-7 and TRBJ2-2, the CDR3 gives the full variable domain: GAGVSQSPRYKVTKRGQDVTLRCDPISSHATLYWYQQALGQGPEFLTYFNYEAQPDKSGLPSDRFSAERPEGSISTLTIQRTEQRDSAMYRCASSSGTGGFRTRELFFGEGSRLTVL.

The rearrangement joins TRBV7-2 to TRBJ2-5, with unresolved D. The CDR3 spans 13 residues. From germline, CDR1 is SGHTA and CDR2 FQGNSA. Trimming took off 0 bases at V and 0 bases at J, with 2 bases between the two ends. The CDR3 loop is CASSLAHQETQYF. DNA of the CDR3: TGTGCCAGCAGCTTAGCCCACCAAGAGACCCAGTACTTC.

This clonotype turned up a few times. This chain connects TRBV18 to TRBJ2-3, with D possibly being TRBD1 (6 bases). The CDR3 is 12 residues long. Deletions cut 6 bases from V and 12 bases from J, with 16 bases between. Germline assignment: CDR1 KGHSH and CDR2 LQKENI. The CDR3: CASSQDRYLQYF. For the CDR3, the DNA is TGTGCCAGCTCTCAAGACAGGTACCTACAGTATTTT. The whole variable domain, remainder taken from reference TRBV18 and TRBJ2-3, is NAGVMQNPRHLVRRRGQEARLRCSPMKGHSHVYWYRQLPEEGLKFMVYLQKENIIDESGMPKERFSAEFPKEGPSILRIQQVVRGDSAAYFCASSQDRYLQYFGPGTRLTVL.

V and J are TRBV20-1 and TRBJ2-3, with 11 nucleotides matching TRBD2. The germline V gene encodes CDR1 DFQATT and CDR2 SNEGSKA (reference sequence). This CDR3 comprises 16 residues. J gave up 1 base and V 0 bases, and 3 bases lay outside the gene matches. CDR3 region: CSAREQGLAGTDTQYF. The DNA for the CDR3 is TGCAGTGCTAGAGAGCAGGGACTAGCGGGCACAGATACGCAGTATTTT.

This chain uses TRBV12-5 with TRBJ2-1, with no clear D. The CDR3 is made up of 10 amino acids. Trimming stripped 6 bases from V and 7 bases from J, with 4 bases between. The germline gives CDR1 LGHNT, CDR2 FRNRAP. The CDR3 is CASGENEQFF. The CDR3 coding sequence is TGTGCTAGTGGAGAAAATGAGCAGTTCTTC.

This clonotype was seen more than once but under ten times. Here the CDR3 reads CASSSNSWGFNYGYTF. The CDR3 bases are TGTGCCAGCAGCTCAAACAGCTGGGGATTTAACTATGGCTACACCTTC. The J gene is TRBJ1-2, the V gene TRBV5-5; D gene uncertain. V was cut by 3 bases and J by 1 base, with 16 bases left in between. The germline CDR1 and CDR2 sequences are SGHKS and YYEKEE (reference sequence). CDR3 length: 16 residues. Based on the CDR3 plus reference TRBV5-5 and TRBJ1-2, the full variable domain is DAGVTQSPTHLIKTRGQQVTLRCSPISGHKSVSWYQQVLGQGPQFIFQYYEKEERGRGNFPDRFSARQFPNYSSELNVNALLLGDSALYLCASSSNSWGFNYGYTFGSGTRLTVV.

This clonotype was seen more than once but under ten times. The chain links TRBV20-1 to TRBJ1-2, with TRBD1 matching 7 bases. J gave up 3 bases and V 1 base, and 2 bases lay outside the gene matches. Germline V lookup: CDR1 DFQATT, CDR2 SNEGSKA (reference sequence). The CDR3 loop spans 13 amino acids. The CDR3, as DNA: TGCAGTGCTAGAGGCGGGACAGACTATGGCTACACCTTC. This codes for CSARGGTDYGYTF.

In this sample, this clonotype turned up a few times. The gene calls are TRBV6-6 and TRBJ1-5; 8 bases are shared with TRBD1. Germline CDR1 is MNHNY and CDR2 is SVGAGI (reference sequence). Trimming took 8 bases from V and 1 from J; bases not matched to a gene: 7. This CDR3 comprises 15 residues. The DNA of the CDR3 is TGTGCCAGCCGCCCACAGGGGGGGAGCAATCAGCCCCAGCATTTT. Residues: CASRPQGGSNQPQHF.

The chain carries TRBV12-3 or TRBV12-4 and TRBJ1-2; D gene ambiguous. Trimming took 2 bases from V and 4 from J, leaving 11 bases between them. This CDR3 is built from 14 residues. The CDR3 coding sequence is TGTGCCAGCAGTTTACCGGGTACAAGCTATGGCTACACCTTC. Its translation: CASSLPGTSYGYTF.

The rearrangement uses TRBV5-5 and TRBJ1-6; a possible D gene is TRBD1 (5 bases). Per germline, CDR1 SGHKS and CDR2 YYEKEE (reference sequence). The CDR3 loop spans 17 amino acids. With 4 bases removed from V and 0 bases from J, the gap between germline ends came to 14 bases. The CDR3 here is CASSRGAGDSYNSPLHF. The DNA for the CDR3 is TGTGCCAGCAGCAGAGGCGCGGGGGACTCCTATAATTCACCCCTCCACTTT.